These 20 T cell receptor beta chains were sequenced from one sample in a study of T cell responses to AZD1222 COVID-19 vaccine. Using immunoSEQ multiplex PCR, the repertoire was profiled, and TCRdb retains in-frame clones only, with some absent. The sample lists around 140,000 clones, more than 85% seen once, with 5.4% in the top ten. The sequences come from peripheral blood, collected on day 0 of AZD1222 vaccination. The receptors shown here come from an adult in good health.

CDR3 in DNA: TGTGCCAGCAGTTTATTGGGGGACAGGGACCAAAACATTCAGTACTTC. It yields the protein CASSLLGDRDQNIQYF. The rearrangement uses TRBV28 and TRBJ2-4, with 9 bases identical to TRBD1. The CDR3 runs 16 residues. V shed 1 base, J shed 5 bases, and the junction held 6 bases outside the gene matches. Germline V gene data show CDR1 as MDHEN and CDR2 as SYDVKM.

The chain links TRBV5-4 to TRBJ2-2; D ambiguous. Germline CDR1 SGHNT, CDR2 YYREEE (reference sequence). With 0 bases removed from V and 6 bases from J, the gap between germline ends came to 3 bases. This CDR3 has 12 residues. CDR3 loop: CASSLVPGELFF. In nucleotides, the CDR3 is TGTGCCAGCAGCTTGGTTCCCGGGGAGCTGTTTTTT.

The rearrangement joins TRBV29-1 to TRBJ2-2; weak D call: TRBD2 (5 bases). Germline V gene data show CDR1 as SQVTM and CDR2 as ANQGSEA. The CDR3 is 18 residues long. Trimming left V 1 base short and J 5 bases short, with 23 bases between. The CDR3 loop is CSVEGILSPGSETGELFF. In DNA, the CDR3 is TGCAGCGTTGAAGGGATCCTTTCACCGGGGAGCGAAACCGGGGAGCTGTTTTTT.

The CDR3 is CASSLSQALSGNTIYF. Here the CDR3 DNA reads TGTGCCAGCAGCTTAAGTCAGGCCCTCTCTGGAAACACCATATATTTT. This chain links TRBV7-6 with TRBJ1-3, with D uncertain. The CDR3 runs to 16 residues. V was trimmed by 2 bases and J by 0 bases, leaving 11 bases between them. Germline assignment: CDR1 SGHVS and CDR2 FNYEAQ.

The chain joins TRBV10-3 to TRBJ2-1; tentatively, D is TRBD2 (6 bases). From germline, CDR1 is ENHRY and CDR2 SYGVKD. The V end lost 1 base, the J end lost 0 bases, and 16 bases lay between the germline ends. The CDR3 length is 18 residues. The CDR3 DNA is TGTGCCATCAGTGAGTTTGGAGGGGCCCTAAGCTCCTACAATGAGCAGTTCTTC. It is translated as CAISEFGGALSSYNEQFF.

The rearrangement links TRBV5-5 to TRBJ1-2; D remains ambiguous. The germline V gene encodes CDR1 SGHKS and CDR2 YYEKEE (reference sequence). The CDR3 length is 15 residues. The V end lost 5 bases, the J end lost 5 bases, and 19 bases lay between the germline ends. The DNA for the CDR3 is TGTGCCAGCAGTCCTTCGCTGGAACGTATGTATGGCTACACCTTC. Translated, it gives CASSPSLERMYGYTF.

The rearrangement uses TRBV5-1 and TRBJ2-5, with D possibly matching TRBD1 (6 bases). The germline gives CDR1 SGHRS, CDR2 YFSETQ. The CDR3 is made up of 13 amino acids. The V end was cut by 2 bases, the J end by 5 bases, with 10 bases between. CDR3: CASSLQGSETQYF. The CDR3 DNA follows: TGCGCCAGCAGCTTACAGGGTTCTGAGACCCAGTACTTC.

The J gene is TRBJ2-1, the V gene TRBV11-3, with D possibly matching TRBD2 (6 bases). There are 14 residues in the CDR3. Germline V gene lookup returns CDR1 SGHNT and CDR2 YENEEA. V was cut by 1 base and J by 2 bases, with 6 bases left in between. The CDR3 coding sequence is TGTGCCAGCAGCTTAGGCGGGACCTACAATGAGCAGTTCTTC. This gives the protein CASSLGGTYNEQFF.

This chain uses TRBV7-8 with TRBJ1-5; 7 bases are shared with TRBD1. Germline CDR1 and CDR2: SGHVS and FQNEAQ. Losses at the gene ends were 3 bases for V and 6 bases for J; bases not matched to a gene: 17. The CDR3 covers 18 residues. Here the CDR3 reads CASSLSTGSSRRAQPQHF. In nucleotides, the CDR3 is TGTGCCAGCAGCTTGTCGACAGGGTCCAGTCGCAGGGCTCAGCCCCAGCATTTT.

CDR3 in amino acids: CASSLHGQGHYGYTF. Here the CDR3 DNA reads TGTGCCAGCAGCCTCCATGGACAGGGCCACTATGGCTACACCTTC. V usage is TRBV6-5 and J usage is TRBJ1-2; 8 bases map to TRBD1. V lost 6 bases and J lost 3; bases outside the gene matches: 9. From germline, CDR1 is MNHEY and CDR2 SVGAGI. The CDR3 totals 15 residues.

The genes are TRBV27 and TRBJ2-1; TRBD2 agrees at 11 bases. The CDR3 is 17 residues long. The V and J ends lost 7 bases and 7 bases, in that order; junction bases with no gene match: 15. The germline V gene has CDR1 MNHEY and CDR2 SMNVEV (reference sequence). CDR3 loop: CASNPRSLAGGLNEQFF. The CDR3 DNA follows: TGTGCCAGCAACCCCCGGTCCCTAGCGGGGGGCCTGAATGAGCAGTTCTTC.

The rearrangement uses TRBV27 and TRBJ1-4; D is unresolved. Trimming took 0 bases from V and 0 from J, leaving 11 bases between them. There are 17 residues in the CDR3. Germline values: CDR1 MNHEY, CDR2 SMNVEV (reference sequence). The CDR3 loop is CASSLSPQRPTNEKLFF. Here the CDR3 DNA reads TGTGCCAGCAGTTTATCGCCCCAGAGACCAACTAATGAAAAACTGTTTTTT.

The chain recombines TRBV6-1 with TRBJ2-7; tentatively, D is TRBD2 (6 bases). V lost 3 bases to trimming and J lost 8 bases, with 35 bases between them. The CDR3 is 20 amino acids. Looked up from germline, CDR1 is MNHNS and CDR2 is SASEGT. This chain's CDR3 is CASSEGRWPNWGSHPTKQYF. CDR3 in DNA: TGTGCCAGCAGTGAGGGGAGGTGGCCAAACTGGGGTTCCCACCCTACGAAGCAGTACTTC.

CDR3: CASSLITGANNEQFF. The DNA for the CDR3 is TGTGCCAGCAGCTTGATAACGGGAGCCAACAATGAGCAGTTCTTC. The J gene is TRBJ2-1, the V gene TRBV5-5; TRBD2 might be the D (6 bases). V shed 1 base and J shed 5 bases, with 13 bases lying between them. The V gene's germline CDR1 is SGHKS and CDR2 YYEKEE (reference sequence). This CDR3 comprises 15 residues.

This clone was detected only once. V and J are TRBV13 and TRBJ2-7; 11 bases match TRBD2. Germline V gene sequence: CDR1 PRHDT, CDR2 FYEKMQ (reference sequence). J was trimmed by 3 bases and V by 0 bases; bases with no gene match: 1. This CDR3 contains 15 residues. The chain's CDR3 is CASSLGGTSGYEQYF. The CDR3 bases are TGTGCCAGCAGCTTAGGCGGGACTAGCGGCTACGAGCAGTACTTC.

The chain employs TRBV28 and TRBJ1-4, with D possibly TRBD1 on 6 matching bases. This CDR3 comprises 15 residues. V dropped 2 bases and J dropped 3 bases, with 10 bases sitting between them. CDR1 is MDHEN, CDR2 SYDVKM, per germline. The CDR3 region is CASSLDNRANEKLFF. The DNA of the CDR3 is TGTGCCAGCAGTTTAGATAACAGGGCTAATGAAAAACTGTTTTTT.

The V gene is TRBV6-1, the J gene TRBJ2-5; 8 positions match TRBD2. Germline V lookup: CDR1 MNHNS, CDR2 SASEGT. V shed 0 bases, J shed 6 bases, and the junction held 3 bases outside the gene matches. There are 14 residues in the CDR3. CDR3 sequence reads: CASSEAGGRKTQYF. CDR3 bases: TGTGCCAGCAGTGAAGCTGGCGGGAGGAAGACCCAGTACTTC.

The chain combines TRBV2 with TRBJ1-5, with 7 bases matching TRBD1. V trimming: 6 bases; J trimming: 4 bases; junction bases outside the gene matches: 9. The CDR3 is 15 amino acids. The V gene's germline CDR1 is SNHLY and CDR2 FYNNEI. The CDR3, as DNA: TGTGCCAGCAGACGGGACAGTGAGACTAATCAGCCCCAGCATTTT. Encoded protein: CASRRDSETNQPQHF.

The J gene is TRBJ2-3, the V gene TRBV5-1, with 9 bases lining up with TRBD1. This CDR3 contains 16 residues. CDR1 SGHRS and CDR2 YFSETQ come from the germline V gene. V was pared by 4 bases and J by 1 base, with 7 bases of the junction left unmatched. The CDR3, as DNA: TGCGCCAGCAGCCGTAACAGACAGGGGGGCACAGATACGCAGTATTTT. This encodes CASSRNRQGGTDTQYF.

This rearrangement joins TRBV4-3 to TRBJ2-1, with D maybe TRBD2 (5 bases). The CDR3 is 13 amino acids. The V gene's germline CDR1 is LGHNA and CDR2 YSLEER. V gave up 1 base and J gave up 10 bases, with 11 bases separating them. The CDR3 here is CASSQGIGKEQFF. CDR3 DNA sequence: TGCGCCAGCAGCCAAGGGATCGGGAAAGAGCAGTTCTTC.